This T cell receptor beta chain was obtained from a study of cytomegalovirus exposure and HLA in healthy donors. From germline, CDR1 is LGHNA and CDR2 YNFKEQ. The CDR3 consists of 15 residues. The V gene end was trimmed by 3 bases and the J gene end by 3 bases; junction bases not matched to a gene: 6. A multiplex PCR was run with 60 Vbeta primers and 13 Jbeta primers. Only in-frame clones appear in the TCRdb table, and some are missing; sequencing was by immunoSEQ multiplex PCR. The sample contains around 200,000 clones, around 80% of which appear only once. The material sequenced was PBMCs. The clonotype was recovered from a man aged 40-49 years in good health and CMV-seronegative. The chain combines TRBV4-2 with TRBJ2-7; TRBD1 agrees at 9 bases. CDR3 amino acids: CASSQDRGDRYEQYF. The CDR3, as DNA: TGTGCCAGCAGCCAGGACAGGGGCGACCGCTACGAGCAGTACTTC.